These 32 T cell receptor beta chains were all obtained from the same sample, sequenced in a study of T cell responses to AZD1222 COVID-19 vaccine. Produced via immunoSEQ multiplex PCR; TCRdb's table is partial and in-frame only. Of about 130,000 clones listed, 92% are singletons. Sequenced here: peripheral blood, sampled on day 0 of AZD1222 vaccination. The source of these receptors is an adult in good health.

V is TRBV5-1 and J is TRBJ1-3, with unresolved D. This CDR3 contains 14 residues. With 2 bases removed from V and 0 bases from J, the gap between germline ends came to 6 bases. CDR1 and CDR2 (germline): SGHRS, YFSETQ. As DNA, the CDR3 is TGCGCCAGCAGCTTCGGGCTCTCTGGAAACACCATATATTTT. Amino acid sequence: CASSFGLSGNTIYF.

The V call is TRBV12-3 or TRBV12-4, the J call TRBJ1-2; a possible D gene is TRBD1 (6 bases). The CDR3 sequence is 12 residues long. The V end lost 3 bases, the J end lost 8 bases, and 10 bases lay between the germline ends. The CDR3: CASSLGGQGYTF. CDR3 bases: TGTGCCAGCAGTTTGGGGGGGCAGGGCTACACCTTC.

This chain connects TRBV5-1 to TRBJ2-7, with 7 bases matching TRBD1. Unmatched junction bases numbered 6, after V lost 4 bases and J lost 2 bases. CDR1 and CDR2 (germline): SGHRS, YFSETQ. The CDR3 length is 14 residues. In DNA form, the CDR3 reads TGCGCCAGCAGCGGGTCGGGACAGACCTACGAGCAGTACTTC. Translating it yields CASSGSGQTYEQYF. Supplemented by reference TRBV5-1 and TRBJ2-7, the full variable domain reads KAGVTQTPRYLIKTRGQQVTLSCSPISGHRSVSWYQQTPGQGLQFLFEYFSETQRNKGNFPGRFSGRQFSNSRSEMNVSTLELGDSALYLCASSGSGQTYEQYFGPGTRLTVT.

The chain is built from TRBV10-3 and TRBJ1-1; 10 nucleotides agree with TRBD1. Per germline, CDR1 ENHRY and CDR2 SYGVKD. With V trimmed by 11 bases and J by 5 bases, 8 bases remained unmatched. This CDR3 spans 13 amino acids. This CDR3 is CASIGQGGTEAFF. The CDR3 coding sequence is TGTGCCTCGATTGGACAGGGGGGGACTGAAGCTTTCTTT.

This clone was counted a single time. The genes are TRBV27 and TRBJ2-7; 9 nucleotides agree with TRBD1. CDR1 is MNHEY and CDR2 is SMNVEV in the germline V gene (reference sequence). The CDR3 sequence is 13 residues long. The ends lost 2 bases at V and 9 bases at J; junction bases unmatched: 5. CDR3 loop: CASSLGTGSGQYF. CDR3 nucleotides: TGTGCCAGCAGTTTAGGGACAGGGAGTGGGCAGTACTTC.

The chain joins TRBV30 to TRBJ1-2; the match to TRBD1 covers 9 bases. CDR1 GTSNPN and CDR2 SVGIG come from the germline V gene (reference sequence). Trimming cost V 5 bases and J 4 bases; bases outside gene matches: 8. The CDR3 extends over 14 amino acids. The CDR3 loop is CAWGNRGPGYGYTF. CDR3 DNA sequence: TGTGCCTGGGGAAACAGGGGGCCCGGCTATGGCTACACCTTC.

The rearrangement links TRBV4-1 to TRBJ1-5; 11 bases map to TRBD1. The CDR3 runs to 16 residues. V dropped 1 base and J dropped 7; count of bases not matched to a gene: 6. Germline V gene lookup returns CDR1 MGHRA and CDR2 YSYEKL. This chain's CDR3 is CASSQAGQGARQPQHF. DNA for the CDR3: TGCGCCAGCAGCCAAGCCGGACAGGGGGCGAGACAGCCCCAGCATTTT.

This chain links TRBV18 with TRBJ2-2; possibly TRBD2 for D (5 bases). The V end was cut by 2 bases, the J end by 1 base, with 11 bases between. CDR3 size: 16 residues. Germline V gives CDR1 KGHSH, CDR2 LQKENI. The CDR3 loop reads CASSPAIARNTGELFF. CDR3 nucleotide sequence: TGTGCCAGCTCACCAGCTATAGCGCGGAACACCGGGGAGCTGTTTTTT. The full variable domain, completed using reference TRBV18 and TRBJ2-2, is NAGVMQNPRHLVRRRGQEARLRCSPMKGHSHVYWYRQLPEEGLKFMVYLQKENIIDESGMPKERFSAEFPKEGPSILRIQQVVRGDSAAYFCASSPAIARNTGELFFGEGSRLTVL.

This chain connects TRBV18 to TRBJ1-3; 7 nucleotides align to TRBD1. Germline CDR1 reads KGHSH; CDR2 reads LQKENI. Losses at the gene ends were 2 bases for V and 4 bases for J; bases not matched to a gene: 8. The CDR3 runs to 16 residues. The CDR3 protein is CASSPSPTGHGNTIYF. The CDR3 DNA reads TGTGCCAGCTCACCAAGCCCGACAGGGCACGGAAACACCATATATTTT.

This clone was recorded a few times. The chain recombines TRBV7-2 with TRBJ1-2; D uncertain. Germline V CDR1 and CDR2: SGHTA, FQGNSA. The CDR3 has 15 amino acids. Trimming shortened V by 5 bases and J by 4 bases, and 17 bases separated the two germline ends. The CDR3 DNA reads TGTGCCAGCAGCCCCCTCTCGACGGGCTTCTATGGCTACACCTTC. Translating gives CASSPLSTGFYGYTF. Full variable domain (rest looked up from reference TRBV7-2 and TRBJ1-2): GAGVSQSPSNKVTEKGKDVELRCDPISGHTALYWYRQSLGQGLEFLIYFQGNSAPDKSGLPSDRFSAERTGGSVSTLTIQRTQQEDSAVYLCASSPLSTGFYGYTFGSGTRLTVV.

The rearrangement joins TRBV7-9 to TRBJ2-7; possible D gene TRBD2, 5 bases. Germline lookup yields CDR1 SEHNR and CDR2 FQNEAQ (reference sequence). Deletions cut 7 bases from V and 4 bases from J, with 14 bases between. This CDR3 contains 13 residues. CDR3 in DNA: TGTGCCAGCAAAAGTGAGGGTGGGTACGAGCAGTACTTC. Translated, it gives CASKSEGGYEQYF. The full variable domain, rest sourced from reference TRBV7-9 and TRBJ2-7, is DTGVSQNPRHKITKRGQNVTFRCDPISEHNRLYWYRQTLGQGPEFLTYFQNEAQLEKSRLLSDRFSAERPKGSFSTLEIQRTEQGDSAMYLCASKSEGGYEQYFGPGTRLTVT.

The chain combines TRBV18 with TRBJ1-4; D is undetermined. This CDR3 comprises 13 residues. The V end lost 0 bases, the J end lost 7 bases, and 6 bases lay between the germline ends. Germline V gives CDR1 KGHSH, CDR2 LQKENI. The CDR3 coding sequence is TGTGCCAGCTCACCACCGTCAGCTGAAAAACTGTTTTTT. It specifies CASSPPSAEKLFF.

CDR3 amino acids: CASSSSQGVSNQPQHF. The CDR3 bases are TGTGCCAGTAGTTCTTCACAGGGGGTGAGCAATCAGCCCCAGCATTTT. V and J are TRBV19 and TRBJ1-5; 8 nucleotides agree with TRBD1. J was trimmed by 1 base and V by 5 bases; bases with no gene match: 7. The CDR3 runs 16 residues. The germline V gene encodes CDR1 LNHDA and CDR2 SQIVND (reference sequence).

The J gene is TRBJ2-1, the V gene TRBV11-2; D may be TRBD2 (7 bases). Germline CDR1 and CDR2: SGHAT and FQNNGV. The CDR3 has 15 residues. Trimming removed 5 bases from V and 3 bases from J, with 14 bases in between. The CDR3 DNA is TGTGCCAGCAGCCGCCGGGGGGCCAACTACAATGAGCAGTTCTTC. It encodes CASSRRGANYNEQFF.

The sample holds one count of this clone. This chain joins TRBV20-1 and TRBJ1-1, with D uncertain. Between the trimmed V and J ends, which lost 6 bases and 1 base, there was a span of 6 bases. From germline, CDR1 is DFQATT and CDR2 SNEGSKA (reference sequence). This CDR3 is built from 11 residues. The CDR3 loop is CSAQANTEAFF. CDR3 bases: TGCAGTGCGCAGGCGAACACTGAAGCTTTCTTT.

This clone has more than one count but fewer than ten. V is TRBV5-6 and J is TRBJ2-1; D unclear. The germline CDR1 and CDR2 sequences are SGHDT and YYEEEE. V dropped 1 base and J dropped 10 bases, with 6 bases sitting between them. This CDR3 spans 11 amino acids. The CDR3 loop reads CASSLRTEQFF. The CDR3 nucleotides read TGTGCCAGCAGCTTGCGGACGGAGCAGTTCTTC.

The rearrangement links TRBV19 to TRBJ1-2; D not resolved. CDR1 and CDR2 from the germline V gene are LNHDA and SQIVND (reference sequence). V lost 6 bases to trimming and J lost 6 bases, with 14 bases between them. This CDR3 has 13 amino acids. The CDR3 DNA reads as TGTGCCAGTAGAGATCCGCCAAAACATGGCTACACCTTC. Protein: CASRDPPKHGYTF.

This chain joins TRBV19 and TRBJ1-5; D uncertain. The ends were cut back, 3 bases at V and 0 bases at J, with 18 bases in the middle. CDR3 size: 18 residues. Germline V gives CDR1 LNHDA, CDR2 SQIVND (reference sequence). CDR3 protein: CASSIGDGGPYSNQPQHF. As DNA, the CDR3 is TGTGCCAGTAGTATTGGTGACGGTGGACCCTATAGCAATCAGCCCCAGCATTTT.

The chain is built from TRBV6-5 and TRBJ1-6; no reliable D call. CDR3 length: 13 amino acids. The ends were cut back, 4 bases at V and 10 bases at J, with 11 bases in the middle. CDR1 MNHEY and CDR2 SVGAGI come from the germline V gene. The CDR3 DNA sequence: TGTGCCAGCAGTTTATCCGTTTGGTCACCCCTCCACTTT. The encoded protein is CASSLSVWSPLHF.

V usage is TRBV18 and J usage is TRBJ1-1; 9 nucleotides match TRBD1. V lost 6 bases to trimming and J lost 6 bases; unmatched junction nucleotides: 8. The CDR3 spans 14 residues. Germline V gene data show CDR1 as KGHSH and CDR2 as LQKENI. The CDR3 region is CASSLQGAEPEAFF. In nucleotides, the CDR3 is TGTGCCAGCTCGCTACAGGGGGCAGAGCCTGAAGCTTTCTTT.

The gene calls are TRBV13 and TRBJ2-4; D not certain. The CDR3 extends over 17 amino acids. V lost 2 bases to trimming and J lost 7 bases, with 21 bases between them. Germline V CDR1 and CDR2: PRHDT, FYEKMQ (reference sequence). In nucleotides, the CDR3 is TGTGCCAGCAGCTTAACCTCGTGGGGTACCATCCTGAACATTCAGTACTTC. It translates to CASSLTSWGTILNIQYF.

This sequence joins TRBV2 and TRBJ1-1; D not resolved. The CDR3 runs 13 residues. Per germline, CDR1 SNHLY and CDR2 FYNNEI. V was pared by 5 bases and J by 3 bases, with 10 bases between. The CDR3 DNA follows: TGTGCCAGCAGTCGAGACTCTTACACTGAAGCTTTCTTT. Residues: CASSRDSYTEAFF.

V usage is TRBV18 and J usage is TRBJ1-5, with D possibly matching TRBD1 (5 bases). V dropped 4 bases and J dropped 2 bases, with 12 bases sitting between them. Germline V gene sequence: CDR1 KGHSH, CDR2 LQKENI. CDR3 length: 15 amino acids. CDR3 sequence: CASSQEGLGNQPQHF. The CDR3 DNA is TGTGCCAGCTCACAGGAGGGGTTGGGCAATCAGCCCCAGCATTTT. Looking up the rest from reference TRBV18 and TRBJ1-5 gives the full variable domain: NAGVMQNPRHLVRRRGQEARLRCSPMKGHSHVYWYRQLPEEGLKFMVYLQKENIIDESGMPKERFSAEFPKEGPSILRIQQVVRGDSAAYFCASSQEGLGNQPQHFGDGTRLSIL.

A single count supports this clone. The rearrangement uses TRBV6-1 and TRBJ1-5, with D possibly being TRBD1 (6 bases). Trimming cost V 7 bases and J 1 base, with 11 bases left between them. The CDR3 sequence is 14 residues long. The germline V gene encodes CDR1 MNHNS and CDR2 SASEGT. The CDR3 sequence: CASKGVSSNQPQHF. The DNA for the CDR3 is TGTGCCAGCAAGGGGGTTTCGAGCAATCAGCCCCAGCATTTT.

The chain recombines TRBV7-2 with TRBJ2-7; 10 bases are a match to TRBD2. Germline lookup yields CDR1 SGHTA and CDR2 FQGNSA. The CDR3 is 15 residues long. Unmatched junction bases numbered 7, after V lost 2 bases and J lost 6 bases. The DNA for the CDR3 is TGTGCCAGCAGCTTAATCCTAGCGGGGGCGGTCGAGCAGTACTTC. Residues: CASSLILAGAVEQYF.

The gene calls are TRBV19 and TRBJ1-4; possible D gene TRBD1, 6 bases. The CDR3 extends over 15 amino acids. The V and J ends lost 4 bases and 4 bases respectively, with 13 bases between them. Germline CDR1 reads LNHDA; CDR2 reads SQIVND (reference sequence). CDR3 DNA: TGTGCCAGTAGTACGCACAGGGTTGGTAATGAAAAACTGTTTTTT. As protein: CASSTHRVGNEKLFF.

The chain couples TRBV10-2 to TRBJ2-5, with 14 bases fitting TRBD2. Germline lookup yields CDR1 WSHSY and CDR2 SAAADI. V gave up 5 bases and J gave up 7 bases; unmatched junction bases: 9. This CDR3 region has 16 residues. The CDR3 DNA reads TGCGCCAGCAGTCCAGGACTAGCGGGGGGTCACGCGACCCAGTACTTC. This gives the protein CASSPGLAGGHATQYF.

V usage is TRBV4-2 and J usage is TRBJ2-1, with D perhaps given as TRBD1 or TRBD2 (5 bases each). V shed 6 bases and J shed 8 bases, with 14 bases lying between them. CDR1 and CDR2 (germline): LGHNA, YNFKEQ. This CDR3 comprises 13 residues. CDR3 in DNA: TGTGCCAGCAGTCCACCGGGACCACATGAGCAGTTCTTC. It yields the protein CASSPPGPHEQFF.

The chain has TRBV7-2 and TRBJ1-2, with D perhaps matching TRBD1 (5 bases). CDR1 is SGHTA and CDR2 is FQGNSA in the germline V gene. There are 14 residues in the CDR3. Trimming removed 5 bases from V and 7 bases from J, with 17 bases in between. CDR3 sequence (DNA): TGTGCCAGCAGCCCTGGCAGGGCCCAACCTGGCTACACCTTC. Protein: CASSPGRAQPGYTF.

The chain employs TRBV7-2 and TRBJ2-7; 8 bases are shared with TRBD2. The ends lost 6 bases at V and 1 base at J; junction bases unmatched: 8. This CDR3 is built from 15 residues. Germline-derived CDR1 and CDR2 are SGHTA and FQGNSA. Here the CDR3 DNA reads TGTGCCAGCAGTTACTTAGCGGGGTATTCCTACGAGCAGTACTTC. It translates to CASSYLAGYSYEQYF.

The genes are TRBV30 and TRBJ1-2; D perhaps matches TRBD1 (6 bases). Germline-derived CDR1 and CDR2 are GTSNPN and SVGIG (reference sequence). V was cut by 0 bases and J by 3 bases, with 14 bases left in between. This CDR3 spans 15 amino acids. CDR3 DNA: TGTGCCTGGAGTGTCCGGGGGGCGATCTACTATGGCTACACCTTC. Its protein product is CAWSVRGAIYYGYTF.

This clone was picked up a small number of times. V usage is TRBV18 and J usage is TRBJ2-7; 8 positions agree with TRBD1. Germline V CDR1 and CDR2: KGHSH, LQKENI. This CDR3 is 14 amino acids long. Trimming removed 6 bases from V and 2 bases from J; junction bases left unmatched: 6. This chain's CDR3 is CASSPGQVTYEQYF. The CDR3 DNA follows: TGTGCCAGCTCTCCGGGACAGGTTACCTACGAGCAGTACTTC.